The 5 T cell receptor beta chains reported below all come from one sample, sequenced in a study of cytomegalovirus exposure and HLA in healthy donors. Amplification used 60 Vbeta primers and 13 Jbeta primers. Produced via immunoSEQ multiplex PCR; TCRdb's table is partial and in-frame only. Found here are some 80,000 clones, about 78% of them singletons; the top ten hold under 7%. Input material: PBMCs. The receptors come from a man aged 18-30 years in good health and CMV-seropositive.

This clone appeared a few times. The rearrangement joins TRBV5-8 to TRBJ2-5; D may be TRBD2 (6 bases). Looked up from germline, CDR1 is SGHTS and CDR2 is YDEGEE. V was trimmed by 0 bases and J by 5 bases, leaving 17 bases between them. CDR3 length equals 16 residues. CDR3 nucleotides: TGTGCCAGCAGCTTGGGTGCGGGACTCTCCCGGGAGACCCAGTACTTC. It encodes CASSLGAGLSRETQYF.

The gene calls are TRBV27 and TRBJ2-1; 8 bases match TRBD2. With V trimmed by 5 bases and J by 7 bases, 7 bases remained unmatched. Per germline, CDR1 MNHEY and CDR2 SMNVEV (reference sequence). The CDR3 length is 14 residues. As DNA, the CDR3 is TGTGCCAGCAGTCCCCGGACGGGGGGGAATGAGCAGTTCTTC. Its translation: CASSPRTGGNEQFF.

The V gene is TRBV28, the J gene TRBJ1-2; perhaps TRBD1 as D (6 bases). The CDR3 has 15 residues. V lost 1 base, J lost 6 bases, and 15 bases lay in between. Germline CDR1 MDHEN, CDR2 SYDVKM. The CDR3 region has the DNA TGTGCCAGCAGTTTATTCGCAGGGGAGCATGATGGCTACACCTTC. As protein: CASSLFAGEHDGYTF.

The chain has TRBV29-1 and TRBJ2-2, with 8 bases identical to TRBD2. V dropped 7 bases and J dropped 2; count of bases not matched to a gene: 6. This CDR3 is 14 amino acids long. Germline V gene sequence: CDR1 SQVTM, CDR2 ANQGSEA. CDR3 loop: CSAEAGVNTGELFF. CDR3 in DNA: TGCAGCGCAGAAGCGGGAGTTAACACCGGGGAGCTGTTTTTT.

V is TRBV11-2 and J is TRBJ2-7; D perhaps matches TRBD1 (7 bases). Trimming removed 0 bases at V and 3 bases at J, with 15 bases between. Germline values: CDR1 SGHAT, CDR2 FQNNGV. CDR3 length: 16 residues. The CDR3 loop is CASSLEGGQGGYEQYF. The CDR3 DNA follows: TGTGCCAGCAGCTTAGAAGGGGGGCAGGGGGGCTACGAGCAGTACTTC.